This T cell receptor beta chain was captured by sequencing in a study of blood T cells in healthy people across ages. Study-wide background: T cells yielded about one barcoded beta molecule per two cells through template switching.

Alongside a J-beta primer mix, a sample-barcoded 5' primer served in a second PCR lasting 7 to 11 cycles. A 12-random-nucleotide template-switch adaptor tagged each cDNA molecule. TCRdb recomputed calls from the 5' RACE reads with MiXCR, one row per CDR3 protein. This sample carries over 700,000 distinct CDR3 sequences, about 55% of them seen once, and the ten largest clones take about 42%. The CDR3 has 16 amino acids. The V gene's germline CDR1 is LGHDT and CDR2 YNNKEL (reference sequence). The J segment lost 6 bases and the V segment lost 0 bases, leaving 7 bases of the junction unmatched. Study-level points and caveats: Significant beta diversity loss was already apparent by age 40, declining roughly linearly. Fewer expanded clones and more diversity marked long-lived versus aged donors.

This clonotype was recorded many times. The antigen remains unidentified. Material for sequencing was blood. The TCR originated in a man at least 80 years old in good health. This rearrangement joins TRBV3-1 to TRBJ2-7; 11 bases are shared with TRBD2. CDR3 residues: CASSQEGLAATGEQYF. The CDR3 nucleotides are TGTGCCAGCAGCCAAGAGGGACTAGCGGCGACGGGCGAGCAGTACTTC.